This T cell receptor beta chain was sequenced for a study of blood T cells in healthy people across ages. The overall study: About one barcoded beta molecule per two T cells was captured by template switching.

CDR1 is KGHDR, CDR2 SFDVKD, per germline. The trim removed 11 bases at V and 0 bases at J, leaving 9 bases unmatched. The CDR3 is 14 residues long. About this clonotype: What it binds is unknown.

Next came a second PCR, run for roughly 7 to 12 cycles, which used a sample-barcoded 5' primer along with a J-beta primer mix. A template-switch adaptor with 12 random nucleotides tagged each cDNA molecule. TCRdb reprocessed the 5' RACE reads via MiXCR and lists one record per CDR3 protein. Among about 1.8 million distinct CDR3 sequences, around 48% were seen once, and the ten largest hold approximately 2.1%. General study results and limits: Higher diversity, along with more naive CD4+ cells, distinguished long-lived donors from aged donors.

This clonotype was obtained from a woman between 40 and 55 years old in good health. The sequencing input was blood. This chain connects TRBV24-1 to TRBJ2-7; 7 bases match TRBD1. The CDR3 DNA is TGTGCCATTCCACCGGGACAGAGCTCCTACGAGCAGTACTTC. This sequence encodes CAIPPGQSSYEQYF.